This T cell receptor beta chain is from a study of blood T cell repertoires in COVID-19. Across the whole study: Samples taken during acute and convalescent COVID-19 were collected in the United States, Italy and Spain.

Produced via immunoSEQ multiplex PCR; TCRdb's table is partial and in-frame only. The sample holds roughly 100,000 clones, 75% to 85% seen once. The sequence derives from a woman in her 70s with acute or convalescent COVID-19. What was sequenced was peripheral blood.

This chain's CDR3 is CATSRGTDYGYTF. CDR3 bases: TGTGCCACCAGCAGAGGGACAGATTATGGCTACACCTTC. This chain connects TRBV15 to TRBJ1-2; D may be TRBD1 (6 bases). Trimming left V 1 base short and J 5 bases short, with 8 bases between. The germline CDR1 and CDR2 sequences are LNHNV and YYDKDF (reference sequence). The CDR3 covers 13 residues.